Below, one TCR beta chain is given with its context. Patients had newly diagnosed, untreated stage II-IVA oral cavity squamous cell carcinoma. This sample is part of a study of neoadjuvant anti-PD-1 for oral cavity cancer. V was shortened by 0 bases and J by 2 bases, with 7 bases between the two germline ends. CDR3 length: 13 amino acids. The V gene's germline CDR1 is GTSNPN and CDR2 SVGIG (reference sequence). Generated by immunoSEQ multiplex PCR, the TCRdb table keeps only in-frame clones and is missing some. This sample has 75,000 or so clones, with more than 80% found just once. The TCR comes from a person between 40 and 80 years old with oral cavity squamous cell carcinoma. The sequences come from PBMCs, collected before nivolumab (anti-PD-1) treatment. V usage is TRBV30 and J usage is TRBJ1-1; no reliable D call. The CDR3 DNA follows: TGTGCCTGGAGTGTTTCCCTAAACACTGAAGCTTTCTTT. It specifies CAWSVSLNTEAFF.